The 7 T cell receptor beta chains below all came from one sample that was sequenced in a study of T cell responses to AZD1222 COVID-19 vaccine. TCRdb's copy holds only in-frame clones and misses some; the assay was immunoSEQ multiplex PCR. Found here are some 96,000 clones, about nine tenths of them singletons; the top ten hold over 2%. Specimen: peripheral blood, collected on day 0 of AZD1222 vaccination. These receptors were taken from an adult in good health.

V gene TRBV3-1 (or the pseudogene TRBV3-2) combines with J gene TRBJ2-5, with D possibly being TRBD2 (6 bases). CDR1 is LGHDT, CDR2 YNNKEL, per germline (reference sequence). The CDR3 is 16 amino acids. V shed 1 base and J shed 4 bases, with 16 bases lying between them. CDR3 sequence (DNA): TGTGCCAGCAGCCAAGGTTTAGCGGTCATAGTAGAGACCCAGTACTTC. Translating gives CASSQGLAVIVETQYF.

The V gene is TRBV18, the J gene TRBJ2-5; a weak D match, TRBD2 (5 bases). This CDR3 has 14 amino acids. Germline V CDR1 and CDR2: KGHSH, LQKENI. Trimming pared 3 bases from V and 2 bases from J, leaving 10 bases between. CDR3 coding DNA: TGTGCCAGCTCACCCACGACGGGGCAAGAGACCCAGTACTTC. Residues: CASSPTTGQETQYF. Full variable domain (outside the CDR3, taken from reference TRBV18 and TRBJ2-5): NAGVMQNPRHLVRRRGQEARLRCSPMKGHSHVYWYRQLPEEGLKFMVYLQKENIIDESGMPKERFSAEFPKEGPSILRIQQVVRGDSAAYFCASSPTTGQETQYFGPGTRLLVL.

This rearrangement joins TRBV3-1 (or the pseudogene TRBV3-2) to TRBJ2-7, with D perhaps TRBD1 (5 bases). Germline CDR1 and CDR2: LGHDT and YNNKEL (reference sequence). There are 12 residues in the CDR3. Trimming took off 5 bases at V and 4 bases at J, with 9 bases between the two ends. The CDR3 is CASSVQGYEQYF. DNA for the CDR3: TGTGCCAGCAGCGTTCAGGGTTACGAGCAGTACTTC.

The count of this clone is one. V is TRBV6-1 and J is TRBJ1-3, with D possibly being TRBD1 (5 bases). V lost 1 base and J lost 2, with 12 bases in between. CDR1 is MNHNS and CDR2 is SASEGT in the germline V gene. This CDR3 has 16 residues. CDR3 residues: CASSEVGEVAGNTIYF. In nucleotides, the CDR3 is TGTGCCAGCAGTGAAGTAGGGGAAGTGGCTGGAAACACCATATATTTT.

The chain carries TRBV2 and TRBJ2-7, with TRBD2 identical over 10 bases. Germline values: CDR1 SNHLY, CDR2 FYNNEI. The CDR3 consists of 15 residues. J lost 3 bases, V lost 1 base, and 3 bases had no gene match. CDR3 region: CASSEDQRGGYEQYF. In nucleotides, the CDR3 is TGTGCCAGCAGTGAAGATCAGCGGGGGGGCTACGAGCAGTACTTC. Full variable domain (rest looked up from reference TRBV2 and TRBJ2-7): EPEVTQTPSHQVTQMGQEVILRCVPISNHLYFYWYRQILGQKVEFLVSFYNNEISEKSEIFDDQFSVERPDGSNFTLKIRSTKLEDSAMYFCASSEDQRGGYEQYFGPGTRLTVT.

In its sample, this clone was seen once. V is TRBV20-1 and J is TRBJ2-1, with a weak D call TRBD2 (6 bases). Germline V gene lookup returns CDR1 DFQATT and CDR2 SNEGSKA (reference sequence). The CDR3 length is 13 residues. The ends were cut back, 3 bases at V and 12 bases at J, with 18 bases in the middle. The CDR3 region is CSASGGGPPGQFF. The CDR3 DNA is TGCAGTGCTAGTGGGGGAGGACCCCCGGGGCAGTTCTTC.

This clone was seen once. The chain combines TRBV12-3 or TRBV12-4 with TRBJ2-3; tentative D call: TRBD2 (5 bases). The CDR3 spans 12 residues. V gave up 11 bases and J gave up 2 bases, with 11 bases separating them. CDR3 sequence: CALGADTDTQYF. For the CDR3, the DNA is TGTGCCCTCGGAGCGGACACAGATACGCAGTATTTT.